One sample yielded the 15 T cell receptor beta chains listed below, sequenced in a study of Ad26.COV2.S vaccination and SARS-CoV-2 variants. Clones were sequenced by immunoSEQ multiplex PCR, and TCRdb holds only the in-frame ones, with some missing. Of about 680,000 clones detected, 89% appear once; the ten largest clones hold over 1.3%. Stated treatment: 15 to 20 received Ad26.COV2.S at low or high dose, single or two shots; roughly 5 received placebo; per-sample allocation not given. After the first vaccine or placebo injection, samples were drawn on day 63. This specimen consisted of peripheral blood, obtained in a trial of Ad26.COV2.S vaccine versus placebo. The receptors were gathered from a person aged 18-60 years who received the Ad26.COV2.S COVID-19 vaccine or a placebo.

The CDR3 spells CASSYSGGLQNEQFF. The CDR3 DNA reads as TGTGCCAGCAGTTACTCCGGGGGTCTACAGAATGAGCAGTTCTTC. The V and J genes are TRBV6-5 and TRBJ2-1; weak D call: TRBD2 (6 bases). Germline lookup yields CDR1 MNHEY and CDR2 SVGAGI. Trimming cost V 0 bases and J 7 bases, with 13 bases left between them. The CDR3 is 15 amino acids.

The V gene is TRBV5-1, the J gene TRBJ1-2, with D tentatively TRBD1 (5 bases). Trimming stripped 5 bases from V and 3 bases from J, with 11 bases between. The germline gives CDR1 SGHRS, CDR2 YFSETQ. This CDR3 is built from 13 residues. CDR3 protein: CASSLTEHYGYTF. The CDR3 bases are TGCGCCAGCAGTCTGACAGAGCACTATGGCTACACCTTC.

The chain couples TRBV30 to TRBJ2-2; D tentatively reads TRBD1 or TRBD2 (5 bases each). V lost 0 bases, J lost 7 bases, and 12 bases lay in between. Germline assignment: CDR1 GTSNPN and CDR2 SVGIG (reference sequence). The CDR3 has 14 residues. DNA for the CDR3: TGTGCCTGGAGTGTAACTCGGGGCGGCGGGGAGCTGTTTTTT. It yields the protein CAWSVTRGGGELFF.

The chain uses TRBV2 and TRBJ2-2, with unresolved D. The CDR3 spans 13 residues. Germline V CDR1 and CDR2: SNHLY, FYNNEI. With 7 bases removed from V and 4 bases from J, the gap between germline ends came to 10 bases. The CDR3 region is CASTLGPTGELFF. The CDR3 DNA reads TGTGCCAGCACCCTGGGCCCCACCGGGGAGCTGTTTTTT.

This clone showed up just once. The chain links TRBV25-1 to TRBJ1-5; D is undetermined. V lost 6 bases, J lost 9 bases, and 12 bases lay in between. This CDR3 is built from 12 residues. Germline lookup yields CDR1 MGHDK and CDR2 SYGVNS. CDR3 nucleotides: TGTGCCAGCAGCACCCCCTTCGGGCCCCAGCATTTT. It yields the protein CASSTPFGPQHF. The full variable domain, its missing parts supplied by reference TRBV25-1 and TRBJ1-5, is EADIYQTPRYLVIGTGKKITLECSQTMGHDKMYWYQQDPGMELHLIHYSYGVNSTEKGDLSSESTVSRIRTEHFPLTLESARPSHTSQYLCASSTPFGPQHFGDGTRLSIL.

The V and J genes are TRBV6-5 and TRBJ1-2, with a possible D match to TRBD1 (6 bases). The length of the CDR3 is 13 residues. The ends were cut back, 8 bases at V and 6 bases at J, with 16 bases in the middle. Looked up from germline, CDR1 is MNHEY and CDR2 is SVGAGI. The CDR3 loop is CASRELAGDGYTF. CDR3 in DNA: TGTGCCAGCCGCGAGTTAGCAGGGGATGGCTACACCTTC.

The chain employs TRBV27 and TRBJ2-7; 7 bases map to TRBD1. V lost 4 bases, J lost 2 bases, and 5 bases stayed unmatched. Germline CDR1 reads MNHEY; CDR2 reads SMNVEV (reference sequence). The CDR3 contains 14 residues. The CDR3 protein is CASSSTGLTYEQYF. The CDR3 nucleotides are TGTGCCAGCAGTTCGACAGGGCTTACCTACGAGCAGTACTTC.

Remarks on this clone: This sample also contains other DNA sequences that code for the same CDR3. The rearrangement uses TRBV5-1 and TRBJ2-7; D is uncertain. The ends were cut back, 2 bases at V and 2 bases at J, with 5 bases in the middle. CDR3 length: 12 residues. From germline, CDR1 is SGHRS and CDR2 YFSETQ. CDR3: CASSLEPYEQYF. The CDR3 DNA is TGCGCCAGCAGCTTAGAACCCTACGAGCAGTACTTC.

The rearrangement uses TRBV6-6 and TRBJ1-2; 7 positions match TRBD1. The germline V gene has CDR1 MNHNY and CDR2 SVGAGI (reference sequence). V lost 4 bases to trimming and J lost 2 bases; unmatched junction nucleotides: 1. The CDR3 runs to 13 residues. CDR3 nucleotide sequence: TGTGCCAGCAGTTTGACAGGGAACTATGGCTACACCTTC. It codes for CASSLTGNYGYTF.

The chain carries TRBV18 and TRBJ2-7; a possible D gene is TRBD2 (6 bases). V was trimmed by 0 bases and J by 5 bases, leaving 11 bases between them. The germline gives CDR1 KGHSH, CDR2 LQKENI. The length of the CDR3 is 14 residues. The CDR3: CASSPPGRFDEQYF. CDR3 sequence (DNA): TGTGCCAGCTCACCACCAGGGAGGTTTGACGAGCAGTACTTC.

V is TRBV30 and J is TRBJ1-5; D gene unclear. The CDR3 has 13 residues. Germline V gives CDR1 GTSNPN, CDR2 SVGIG (reference sequence). V dropped 1 base and J dropped 1 base, with 5 bases sitting between them. The CDR3 protein is CAWSAQSNQPQHF. The CDR3 DNA is TGTGCCTGGAGTGCCCAGAGCAATCAGCCCCAGCATTTT.

The rearrangement uses TRBV6-2 or TRBV6-3 and TRBJ2-3; D is uncertain. Trimming took 0 bases from V and 5 from J, leaving 3 bases between them. The CDR3 is 12 residues long. The germline gives CDR1 MNHEY, CDR2 SVGEGT. The CDR3 DNA reads TGTGCCAGCAGTTACTCAAAAGATACGCAGTATTTT. It specifies CASSYSKDTQYF.

The genes are TRBV5-1 and TRBJ1-1, with D possibly being TRBD1 (5 bases). Trimming took off 0 bases at V and 5 bases at J, with 14 bases between the two ends. This CDR3 region has 15 residues. Germline V lookup: CDR1 SGHRS, CDR2 YFSETQ. CDR3 in amino acids: CASSLALGDGTEAFF. The CDR3 DNA is TGCGCCAGCAGCTTGGCCCTGGGGGACGGGACTGAAGCTTTCTTT.

The chain employs TRBV27 and TRBJ1-5; TRBD1 agrees at 7 bases. CDR1 is MNHEY and CDR2 is SMNVEV in the germline V gene (reference sequence). Trimming removed 6 bases from V and 7 bases from J; junction bases left unmatched: 12. This CDR3 has 15 amino acids. This CDR3 is CASSSGGAGHQPQHF. CDR3 in DNA: TGTGCCAGCAGCTCAGGGGGTGCAGGGCACCAGCCCCAGCATTTT.

This clone has only one observation. V and J are TRBV5-1 and TRBJ1-4; D uncertain. Trimming removed 0 bases at V and 10 bases at J, with 10 bases between. Germline CDR1 is SGHRS and CDR2 is YFSETQ. The CDR3 length is 13 residues. The CDR3 sequence: CASSLEHGRKLFF. CDR3 sequence (DNA): TGCGCCAGCAGCTTGGAGCACGGTCGAAAACTGTTTTTT.